What follows describes a single T cell receptor (beta chain). Its specificity is unknown. This entry is derived from a study of CD8 T cells in ankylosing spondylitis. Study-wide results and caveats: Some of these motif variants have turned up before, in reports on reactive arthritis synovial fluid and blood. A motif in TCR beta, a set of roughly eight highly homologous variants, appeared characteristic of ankylosing spondylitis blood.

This CDR3 contains 12 residues. Germline values: CDR1 MNHEY, CDR2 SVGAGI. With 2 bases removed from V and 6 bases from J, the gap between germline ends came to 5 bases. Making use of molecular barcodes, quantitative 5'-RACE generated TCR beta libraries. TCRdb re-derived calls from the 5' RACE reads in MiXCR, one entry per CDR3 protein. The sample records about 400,000 distinct CDR3 sequences, approximately 22% being singletons. The clonotype originates from a male donor with ankylosing spondylitis or in good health (not recorded which). The rearrangement uses TRBV6-5 and TRBJ2-1; D gene ambiguous. The material sequenced was blood, either unsorted or a sorted T cell fraction (not recorded which). CDR3 DNA: TGTGCCAGCAGTTACGGGCCCAATGAGCAGTTCTTC. It encodes CASSYGPNEQFF.